This passage covers 29 T cell receptor beta chains from one sample sequenced in a study of blood T cells in healthy people across ages. Alongside a J-beta primer mix, a sample-barcoded 5' primer served in a second PCR lasting about 7 to 12 cycles. In TCRdb, the 5' RACE reads were re-called with MiXCR into one record per CDR3 protein. The repertoire holds approximately 1.5 million distinct CDR3 sequences, with under 55% as singletons. Sequenced input: blood. The source is a woman aged 18 to 35 in good health.

This clonotype was picked up many times. This rearrangement joins TRBV12-3 or TRBV12-4 to TRBJ1-2, with D perhaps matching TRBD1 (6 bases). The CDR3 runs to 14 residues. V lost 6 bases, J lost 1 base, and 12 bases lay in between. This chain's CDR3 is CASRRDTLNYGYTF. In DNA form, the CDR3 reads TGTGCCAGCAGGCGGGACACCCTTAACTATGGCTACACCTTC.

The rearrangement uses TRBV20-1 and TRBJ1-4; maybe TRBD1 (5 bases). The germline CDR1 and CDR2 sequences are DFQATT and SNEGSKA (reference sequence). V lost 0 bases and J lost 12, with 20 bases in between. The CDR3 loop spans 15 amino acids. The chain's CDR3 is CSARDSGAVVGQLFF. CDR3 DNA sequence: TGCAGTGCTAGAGATTCTGGGGCAGTTGTGGGGCAACTGTTTTTT.

This sequence joins TRBV12-3 or TRBV12-4 and TRBJ2-1; D ambiguous. V was cut by 1 base and J by 5 bases, with 12 bases left in between. This CDR3 comprises 15 residues. CDR3 nucleotide sequence: TGTGCCAGCAGTTTAGGGGTCCTTGGGAACAATGAGCAGTTCTTC. It encodes CASSLGVLGNNEQFF.

The CDR3 here is CASSYYRGRVISYEQYF. Here the CDR3 DNA reads TGTGCCAGCAGCTATTACAGGGGGCGCGTCATCTCCTACGAGCAGTACTTC. The genes are TRBV7-9 and TRBJ2-7, with 9 bases identical to TRBD1. The CDR3 is 17 residues long. Germline V gene sequence: CDR1 SEHNR, CDR2 FQNEAQ (reference sequence). The V gene end was trimmed by 4 bases and the J gene end by 0 bases; junction bases not matched to a gene: 10. The full variable domain, its missing parts supplied by reference TRBV7-9 and TRBJ2-7, is DTGVSQNPRHKITKRGQNVTFRCDPISEHNRLYWYRQTLGQGPEFLTYFQNEAQLEKSRLLSDRFSAERPKGSFSTLEIQRTEQGDSAMYLCASSYYRGRVISYEQYFGPGTRLTVT.

This clonotype was seen more than once but under ten times. The chain has TRBV10-3 and TRBJ1-2, with a possible D match to TRBD1 (6 bases). The germline V gene has CDR1 ENHRY and CDR2 SYGVKD. Trimming cost V 3 bases and J 2 bases, with 7 bases left between them. CDR3 size: 13 residues. The CDR3 bases are TGTGCCATCAGTGAAGGGGGAAACTATGGCTACACCTTC. This codes for CAISEGGNYGYTF.

The chain employs TRBV5-1 and TRBJ1-2; D call uncertain. This CDR3 is 15 amino acids long. V was trimmed by 0 bases and J by 1 base, leaving 10 bases between them. From germline, CDR1 is SGHRS and CDR2 YFSETQ. The CDR3 nucleotides read TGCGCCAGCAGCTTGGAATGTTCGTTTAACTATGGCTACACCTTC. This translates into CASSLECSFNYGYTF. Together with reference TRBV5-1 and TRBJ1-2, the CDR3 gives the full variable domain: KAGVTQTPRYLIKTRGQQVTLSCSPISGHRSVSWYQQTPGQGLQFLFEYFSETQRNKGNFPGRFSGRQFSNSRSEMNVSTLELGDSALYLCASSLECSFNYGYTFGSGTRLTVV.

The table lists this clonotype with a few counts. The V gene is TRBV27, the J gene TRBJ2-7; 8 bases fit TRBD1. The V and J ends lost 5 bases and 2 bases, in that order; junction bases with no gene match: 5. CDR1 MNHEY and CDR2 SMNVEV come from the germline V gene (reference sequence). This CDR3 contains 14 residues. CDR3 amino acids: CASSALDRAYEQYF. The CDR3 nucleotides read TGTGCCAGCAGTGCATTGGACAGGGCCTACGAGCAGTACTTC.

This clonotype was seen a few times. This chain connects TRBV30 to TRBJ1-2; TRBD1 is a possible D gene (6 bases). Germline CDR1 reads GTSNPN; CDR2 reads SVGIG (reference sequence). The CDR3 is 13 residues long. The germline V and J ends were trimmed by 2 bases and 5 bases, with 12 bases remaining between them. The CDR3, as DNA: TGTGCCTGGAGTACAAGGGGGAGGTATGGCTACACCTTC. It is translated as CAWSTRGRYGYTF.

This clonotype was detected once. The junction does not match germline at one end; this may be a read error. The chain uses TRBV2 and TRBJ2-2; possibly TRBD2 for D (6 bases). Germline V lookup: CDR1 SNHLY, CDR2 FYNNEI. The CDR3 consists of 13 residues. The CDR3 loop reads CASRTRVTGGLFF. The CDR3 DNA follows: TGTGCCAGCAGGACCCGAGTAACCGGGGGGCTGTTTTTT.

This clonotype has a handful of counts. V is TRBV20-1 and J is TRBJ2-7; a weak D match, TRBD1 (6 bases). V lost 0 bases to trimming and J lost 4 bases, with 13 bases between them. Germline V gene data show CDR1 as DFQATT and CDR2 as SNEGSKA (reference sequence). This CDR3 contains 14 residues. Here the CDR3 reads CSARDPQGIYEQYF. The DNA for the CDR3 is TGCAGTGCTAGAGATCCACAGGGCATTTACGAGCAGTACTTC.

The chain joins TRBV20-1 to TRBJ2-1, with D maybe TRBD2 (7 bases). Matching the DNA end better, TRBJ2-7 makes the J call doubtful. This CDR3 region has 15 residues. The germline CDR1 and CDR2 sequences are DFQATT and SNEGSKA (reference sequence). CDR3 in DNA: TGCAGTGCTGTCTTGTGGGGGGGCCTATACAATGAGCAGTACTTC. Protein sequence: CSAVLWGGLYNEQYF.

The chain is built from TRBV6-5 and TRBJ2-3; 7 bases line up with TRBD1. The CDR3 spans 14 residues. V lost 2 bases and J lost 11; bases outside the gene matches: 10. The germline V gene encodes CDR1 MNHEY and CDR2 SVGAGI. This CDR3 is CASSYGLRAGGQYF. In DNA form, the CDR3 reads TGTGCCAGCAGTTACGGGTTAAGGGCAGGGGGGCAGTATTTT.

The J gene is TRBJ2-3, the V gene TRBV2; TRBD2 agrees at 8 bases. V dropped 4 bases and J dropped 1; count of bases not matched to a gene: 4. The CDR3 contains 15 residues. Germline V lookup: CDR1 SNHLY, CDR2 FYNNEI. The CDR3 loop reads CASSGISGGTDTQYF. The DNA of the CDR3 is TGTGCCAGCAGTGGTATTAGCGGGGGCACAGATACGCAGTATTTT.

There are a few counts of this clonotype. V usage is TRBV20-1 and J usage is TRBJ2-7; 9 bases align to TRBD2. The J segment lost 3 bases and the V segment lost 6 bases, leaving 9 bases of the junction unmatched. The germline V gene encodes CDR1 DFQATT and CDR2 SNEGSKA (reference sequence). This CDR3 spans 14 amino acids. This CDR3 reads CSATIAGALYEQYF. CDR3 bases: TGCAGTGCGACCATAGCGGGGGCCCTCTACGAGCAGTACTTC.

The chain links TRBV2 to TRBJ2-1; 10 bases line up with TRBD2. Germline values: CDR1 SNHLY, CDR2 FYNNEI. This CDR3 is built from 16 residues. V shed 6 bases and J 8 bases; nucleotides not matched to a gene: 13. The chain's CDR3 is CASSFLAGGPHHEQFF. CDR3 nucleotides: TGTGCCAGCAGCTTCTTAGCGGGAGGACCGCACCATGAGCAGTTCTTC.

The sample holds many counts of this clonotype. The CDR3 bases are TGTGCCAGCAGTCATGGACACAGCTACGAGCAGTACTTC. Residues: CASSHGHSYEQYF. The rearrangement uses TRBV28 and TRBJ2-7, with D perhaps TRBD1 (5 bases). V lost 5 bases and J lost 3, with 11 bases in between. Germline V gene data show CDR1 as MDHEN and CDR2 as SYDVKM. CDR3 length: 13 residues.

In this sample, this clonotype turned up a few times. J is TRBJ2-1 and V is TRBV7-9; D gene uncertain. The V gene's germline CDR1 is SEHNR and CDR2 FQNEAQ (reference sequence). V lost 5 bases and J 3 bases, leaving 5 bases between the germline ends. The CDR3 runs 12 residues. The CDR3 spells CASSANYNEQFF. CDR3 nucleotide sequence: TGTGCCAGCAGCGCCAACTACAATGAGCAGTTCTTC.

V gene TRBV15 combines with J gene TRBJ2-1; TRBD2 agrees at 13 bases. This CDR3 region has 15 residues. Looked up from germline, CDR1 is LNHNV and CDR2 is YYDKDF (reference sequence). After removal of 3 bases from V and 7 bases from J, the junction contained 3 bases not matched to a gene. The CDR3 sequence is CATSRGLAGTNEQFF. CDR3 DNA: TGTGCCACCAGCAGGGGACTAGCGGGAACAAATGAGCAGTTCTTC.

This clonotype came up many times. The chain employs TRBV5-6 and TRBJ1-2; unclear D gene. Trimming cost V 3 bases and J 0 bases, with 6 bases left between them. The CDR3 covers 13 residues. Germline CDR1 reads SGHDT; CDR2 reads YYEEEE. CDR3 loop: CASSSGPNYGYTF. CDR3 in DNA: TGTGCCAGCAGCTCAGGCCCTAACTATGGCTACACCTTC. Combining the CDR3 with reference TRBV5-6 and TRBJ1-2 gives the whole variable domain DAGVTQSPTHLIKTRGQQVTLRCSPKSGHDTVSWYQQALGQGPQFIFQYYEEEERQRGNFPDRFSGHQFPNYSSELNVNALLLGDSALYLCASSSGPNYGYTFGSGTRLTVV.

J is TRBJ1-5 and V is TRBV7-2, with a possible D match to TRBD1 (6 bases). Trimming cost V 0 bases and J 8 bases, with 11 bases left between them. The CDR3 extends over 14 amino acids. The germline V gene encodes CDR1 SGHTA and CDR2 FQGNSA. The CDR3 nucleotides are TGTGCCAGCAGCTTAGCGCTGGGGGGCAAGCCCCAGCATTTT. Its translation is CASSLALGGKPQHF.

This clonotype has a handful of counts. The rearrangement links TRBV5-1 to TRBJ1-2, with 7 bases fitting TRBD1. V was clipped by 5 bases and J by 6 bases; unmatched bases: 7. CDR1 and CDR2 from the germline V gene are SGHRS and YFSETQ. The CDR3 spans 13 residues. CDR3 residues: CASSPTGSHGYTF. CDR3 coding DNA: TGCGCCAGCAGTCCGACAGGGTCGCATGGCTACACCTTC.

This clonotype was picked up a small number of times. The gene calls are TRBV27 and TRBJ2-1; D is unclear. CDR3 length equals 14 residues. The V and J ends lost 6 bases and 0 bases respectively, with 9 bases between them. Germline V gives CDR1 MNHEY, CDR2 SMNVEV (reference sequence). DNA for the CDR3: TGTGCCAGCAGGGTCTCCAGCTCCTACAATGAGCAGTTCTTC. Amino acids: CASRVSSSYNEQFF.

There are a few counts of this clonotype. The V gene is TRBV20-1, the J gene TRBJ1-5; 8 bases line up with TRBD1. Looked up from germline, CDR1 is DFQATT and CDR2 is SNEGSKA (reference sequence). V was clipped by 2 bases and J by 1 base; unmatched bases: 4. This CDR3 comprises 15 residues. CDR3 sequence: CSARKGQGSNQPQHF. The CDR3 bases are TGCAGTGCTAGAAAAGGACAGGGCAGCAATCAGCCCCAGCATTTT.

The V call is TRBV5-1, the J call TRBJ2-3; 9 bases map to TRBD2. CDR3 length equals 16 residues. With V trimmed by 0 bases and J by 2 bases, 4 bases remained unmatched. From germline, CDR1 is SGHRS and CDR2 YFSETQ. The CDR3 DNA follows: TGCGCCAGCAGCTTGGGACTAGCGGATTTCACAGATACGCAGTATTTT. Translating it yields CASSLGLADFTDTQYF. The full variable domain, its missing parts supplied by reference TRBV5-1 and TRBJ2-3, is KAGVTQTPRYLIKTRGQQVTLSCSPISGHRSVSWYQQTPGQGLQFLFEYFSETQRNKGNFPGRFSGRQFSNSRSEMNVSTLELGDSALYLCASSLGLADFTDTQYFGPGTRLTVL.

The chain links TRBV3-1 to TRBJ2-7; D possibly corresponds to TRBD1 (5 bases). Germline V gives CDR1 LGHDT, CDR2 YNNKEL (reference sequence). V was shortened by 7 bases and J by 0 bases, with 13 bases between the two germline ends. This CDR3 comprises 14 residues. The CDR3 region has the DNA TGTGCCAGCACCTTCACCAGGGACTCCTACGAGCAGTACTTC. Translation: CASTFTRDSYEQYF.

With respect to this clonotype: Being one base from a much bigger clone, this may be a read error. The chain recombines TRBV20-1 with TRBJ2-5; 11 bases fit TRBD2. Gene TRBJ2-1 matches the end of the DNA better, so the J call may be wrong. CDR3 size: 16 residues. CDR1 DFQATT and CDR2 SNEGSKA come from the germline V gene (reference sequence). The CDR3 loop is CSARDLAGGQLETQFF. The DNA for the CDR3 is TGCAGTGCTAGAGATCTAGCGGGGGGCCAATTAGAGACCCAGTTCTTC.

This clonotype was counted a few times. The chain has TRBV28 and TRBJ2-5; 8 bases are a match to TRBD1. Germline assignment: CDR1 MDHEN and CDR2 SYDVKM. The CDR3 is 14 residues long. J gave up 2 bases and V 6 bases, and 5 bases lay outside the gene matches. The CDR3 bases are TGTGCCAGCAGACCTGGGACAGGTCAAGAGACCCAGTACTTC. Protein: CASRPGTGQETQYF.

The V call is TRBV5-1, the J call TRBJ2-7; the D gene is possibly TRBD1 (6 bases). Germline V CDR1 and CDR2: SGHRS, YFSETQ. V lost 8 bases and J lost 4, with 16 bases in between. There are 13 residues in the CDR3. The CDR3 region is CASASRGGYEQYF. The CDR3 bases are TGCGCCAGTGCTAGCAGGGGCGGGTACGAGCAGTACTTC.

The chain couples TRBV29-1 to TRBJ1-4; D unresolved. V lost 7 bases, J lost 8 bases, and 17 bases lay in between. Germline V CDR1 and CDR2: SQVTM, ANQGSEA. The CDR3 covers 13 residues. As DNA, the CDR3 is TGCAGCGCCCGTCGGTCGGTAGAGGAAAAACTGTTTTTT. Translating gives CSARRSVEEKLFF.